This T cell receptor beta chain was captured in a study of blood T cell repertoires in COVID-19. Study background: The origin of the acute and convalescent COVID-19 samples was the United States, Italy and Spain.

Trimming shortened V by 5 bases and J by 7 bases, and 12 bases separated the two germline ends. CDR1 and CDR2 from the germline V gene are SNHLY and FYNNEI. The CDR3 has 13 amino acids. Method: immunoSEQ multiplex PCR; TCRdb's copy keeps in-frame clones and lacks some. The sample contains 240,000 or so clones, 85% to 90% of which appear only once. The sample consisted of PBMCs or T cells enriched from blood (not recorded which). V gene TRBV2 combines with J gene TRBJ1-5; D is undetermined. This clonotype originated in a man aged 35-49 years who had recovered from COVID-19. The CDR3, as DNA: TGTGCCAGCAGTTTCGGGGTCGACCAGCCCCAGCATTTT. This codes for CASSFGVDQPQHF.